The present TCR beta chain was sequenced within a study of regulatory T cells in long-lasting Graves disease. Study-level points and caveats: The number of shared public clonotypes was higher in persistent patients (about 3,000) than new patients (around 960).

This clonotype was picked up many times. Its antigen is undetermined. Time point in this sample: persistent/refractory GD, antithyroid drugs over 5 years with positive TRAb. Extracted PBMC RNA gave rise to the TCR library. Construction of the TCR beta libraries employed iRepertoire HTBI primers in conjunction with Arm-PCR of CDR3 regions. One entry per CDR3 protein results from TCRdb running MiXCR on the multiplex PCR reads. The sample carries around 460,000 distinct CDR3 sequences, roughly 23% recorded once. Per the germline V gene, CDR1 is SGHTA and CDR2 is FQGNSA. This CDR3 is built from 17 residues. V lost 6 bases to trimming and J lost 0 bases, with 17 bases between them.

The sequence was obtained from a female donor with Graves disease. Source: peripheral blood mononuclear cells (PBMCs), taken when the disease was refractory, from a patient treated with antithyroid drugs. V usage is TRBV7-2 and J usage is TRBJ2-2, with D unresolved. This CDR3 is CASRGGVTYANTGELFF. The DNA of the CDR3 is TGTGCCAGCAGAGGCGGAGTGACTTACGCGAACACCGGGGAGCTGTTTTTT.